Following are 10 T cell receptor beta chains from one sample sequenced in a study of shared clonotypes between healthy human individuals. Sequencing was performed with immunoSEQ multiplex PCR; in TCRdb, only in-frame clones are kept and a portion is missing. The sample has roughly 1,800,000 clones; approximately 94% are singletons. Terminally differentiated effector memory CD45RA+ cells were left out of the naive CD8 fraction, which was CD45RO-negative and positively selected for CCR7. The specimen sequenced was naive CD8+ T cells sorted from blood. All receptors come from a man between 18 and 29 years old in good health.

The gene calls are TRBV9 and TRBJ2-7, with D possibly being TRBD1 (6 bases). Germline V gene lookup returns CDR1 SGDLS and CDR2 YYNGEE. Trimming removed 0 bases at V and 1 base at J, with 11 bases between. The CDR3 is made up of 15 amino acids. The CDR3 DNA follows: TGTGCCAGCAGCGTAGCAGGGGACACTTCCTACGAGCAGTACTTC. Its translation is CASSVAGDTSYEQYF.

V and J are TRBV7-8 and TRBJ2-7; 10 bases align to TRBD2. Germline-derived CDR1 and CDR2 are SGHVS and FQNEAQ. The CDR3 length is 16 residues. Germline trimming cut 1 base from V and 3 bases from J; bases unmatched to any gene: 6. The CDR3 loop reads CASSLGLAGEGYEQYF. The DNA for the CDR3 is TGTGCCAGCAGCTTAGGCCTAGCGGGAGAAGGCTACGAGCAGTACTTC.

The rearrangement uses TRBV2 and TRBJ2-7; 9 nucleotides align to TRBD1. The V and J ends lost 9 bases and 7 bases, in that order; junction bases with no gene match: 7. This CDR3 has 12 amino acids. Germline lookup yields CDR1 SNHLY and CDR2 FYNNEI. The CDR3 spells CASGTGSGEQYF. CDR3 nucleotides: TGTGCCAGTGGGACAGGGTCGGGAGAGCAGTACTTC.

To note about this clone: Within the sample, other DNA sequences also encode this same CDR3. The chain links TRBV4-3 to TRBJ2-7; perhaps TRBD2 as D (5 bases). Germline V gene sequence: CDR1 LGHNA, CDR2 YSLEER. There are 14 residues in the CDR3. V was cut by 1 base and J by 3 bases, with 10 bases left in between. The CDR3: CASSQVTGSYEQYF. Here the CDR3 DNA reads TGCGCCAGCAGCCAAGTAACGGGGAGCTACGAGCAGTACTTC.

About this clone itself: Other DNA sequences within the sample encode an identical CDR3. The rearrangement uses TRBV2 and TRBJ1-2; no firm D call. V was trimmed by 0 bases and J by 3 bases, leaving 2 bases between them. The CDR3 consists of 12 residues. Germline V gives CDR1 SNHLY, CDR2 FYNNEI. DNA of the CDR3: TGTGCCAGCAGTGAAGCAGACTATGGCTACACCTTC. Its protein product is CASSEADYGYTF.

The rearrangement links TRBV7-9 to TRBJ2-2, with D maybe TRBD1 (7 bases). The V and J ends lost 5 bases and 5 bases respectively, with 12 bases between them. Germline V CDR1 and CDR2: SEHNR, FQNEAQ (reference sequence). The CDR3 has 14 residues. The CDR3 sequence: CASSGQGGTGELFF. As DNA, the CDR3 is TGTGCCAGCAGCGGCCAGGGGGGAACCGGGGAGCTGTTTTTT.

The V and J genes are TRBV7-9 and TRBJ2-3, with TRBD1 matching 7 bases. The germline V gene encodes CDR1 SEHNR and CDR2 FQNEAQ (reference sequence). Losses at the gene ends were 5 bases for V and 2 bases for J; bases not matched to a gene: 7. CDR3 length: 15 residues. The CDR3 sequence: CASSPGTAFTDTQYF. The CDR3 DNA is TGTGCCAGCAGCCCAGGGACAGCCTTCACAGATACGCAGTATTTT.

About this clone itself: Other DNA sequences within the sample encode an identical CDR3. The V call is TRBV5-1, the J call TRBJ2-7; 8 bases are shared with TRBD2. The CDR3 has 15 residues. Germline V CDR1 and CDR2: SGHRS, YFSETQ. J gave up 0 bases and V 3 bases, and 5 bases lay outside the gene matches. The CDR3 here is CASSSTSGSSYEQYF. Here the CDR3 DNA reads TGCGCCAGCAGCTCAACTAGCGGCAGCTCCTACGAGCAGTACTTC. Supplemented by reference TRBV5-1 and TRBJ2-7, the full variable domain reads KAGVTQTPRYLIKTRGQQVTLSCSPISGHRSVSWYQQTPGQGLQFLFEYFSETQRNKGNFPGRFSGRQFSNSRSEMNVSTLELGDSALYLCASSSTSGSSYEQYFGPGTRLTVT.

The chain has TRBV7-6 and TRBJ2-3, with a weak D call TRBD1 (6 bases). V gave up 5 bases and J gave up 0 bases, with 18 bases separating them. The CDR3 has 17 residues. CDR1 and CDR2 (germline): SGHVS, FNYEAQ. The CDR3: CASSPRLGQSSTDTQYF. In DNA form, the CDR3 reads TGTGCCAGCAGCCCCCGATTAGGACAGAGTAGCACAGATACGCAGTATTTT.

This chain uses TRBV7-9 with TRBJ1-1; D gene uncertain. In germline, CDR1 is SEHNR, CDR2 FQNEAQ (reference sequence). The V and J ends lost 3 bases and 0 bases respectively, with 8 bases between them. CDR3 length: 14 residues. CDR3 in amino acids: CASSFGELNTEAFF. CDR3 nucleotides: TGTGCCAGCAGCTTTGGGGAGCTGAACACTGAAGCTTTCTTT. The full variable domain, completed using reference TRBV7-9 and TRBJ1-1, is DTGVSQNPRHKITKRGQNVTFRCDPISEHNRLYWYRQTLGQGPEFLTYFQNEAQLEKSRLLSDRFSAERPKGSFSTLEIQRTEQGDSAMYLCASSFGELNTEAFFGQGTRLTVV.